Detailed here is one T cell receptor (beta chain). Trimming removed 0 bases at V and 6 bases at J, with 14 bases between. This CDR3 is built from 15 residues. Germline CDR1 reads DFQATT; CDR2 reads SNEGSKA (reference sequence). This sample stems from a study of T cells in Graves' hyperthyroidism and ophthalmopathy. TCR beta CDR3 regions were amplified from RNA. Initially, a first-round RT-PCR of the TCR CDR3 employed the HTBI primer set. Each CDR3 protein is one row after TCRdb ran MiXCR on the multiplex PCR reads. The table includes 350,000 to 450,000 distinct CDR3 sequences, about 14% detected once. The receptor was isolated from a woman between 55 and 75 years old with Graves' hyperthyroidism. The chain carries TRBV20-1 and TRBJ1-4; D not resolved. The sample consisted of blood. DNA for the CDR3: TGCAGTGCTAGAGATACCGGAGACCTTCATGAAAAACTGTTTTTT. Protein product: CSARDTGDLHEKLFF.